This T cell receptor beta chain was captured by sequencing in a study of blood T cell repertoires in COVID-19. Study-level information: COVID-19 samples collected from the United States, Italy and Spain covered acute and convalescent phases. T cells, B-cell-depleted T cells, or PBMCs provided the cDNA or gDNA that served as material.

A note on this clone: Within the sample, other DNA sequences also encode this same CDR3.

The CDR3 is 14 amino acids. V lost 3 bases, J lost 11 bases, and 9 bases stayed unmatched. Germline V gene lookup returns CDR1 SGHRS and CDR2 YFSETQ. Assay: immunoSEQ multiplex PCR; the TCRdb copy retains only in-frame clones and omits some. The top ten hold about 8.5% of the sample, which has around 20,000 clones, approximately 88% seen once. V and J are TRBV5-1 and TRBJ1-2; 11 bases line up with TRBD1. Sequencing was done on a sample of peripheral blood. This clonotype was sampled from a human donor in a cohort sampled during active COVID-19. The donor label of this sample is uncertain. CDR3 DNA sequence: TGCGCCAGCAGCTCCGGGACAGGGGGTGAAGGTTACACCTTC. Protein: CASSSGTGGEGYTF.